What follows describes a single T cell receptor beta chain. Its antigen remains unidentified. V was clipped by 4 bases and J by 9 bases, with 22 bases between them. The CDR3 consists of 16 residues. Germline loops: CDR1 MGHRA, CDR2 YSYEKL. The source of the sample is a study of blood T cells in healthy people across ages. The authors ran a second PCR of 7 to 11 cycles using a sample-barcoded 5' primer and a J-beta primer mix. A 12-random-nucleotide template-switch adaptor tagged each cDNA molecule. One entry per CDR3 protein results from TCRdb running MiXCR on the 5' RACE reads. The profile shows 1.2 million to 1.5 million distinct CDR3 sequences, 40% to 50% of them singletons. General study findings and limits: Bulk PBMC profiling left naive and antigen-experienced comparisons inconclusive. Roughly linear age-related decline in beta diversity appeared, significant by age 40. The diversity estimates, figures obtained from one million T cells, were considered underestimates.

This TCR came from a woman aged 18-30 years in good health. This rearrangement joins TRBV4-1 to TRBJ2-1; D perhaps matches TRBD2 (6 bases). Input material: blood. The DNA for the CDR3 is TGCGCCAGCAGCCCCCGTGGGGCTAGCGCGAAGGGTGAGCAGTTCTTC. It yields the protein CASSPRGASAKGEQFF.